Each of the 20 T cell receptor beta chains below was sequenced from the same sample in a study of OX40 agonist ivuxolimab in advanced cancers. Profiled with immunoSEQ multiplex PCR; TCRdb holds only in-frame clones, not every one. The sample lists about 61,000 clones, approximately 86% occurring once. The input for sequencing was CD4+ or CD8+ T cells sorted from blood, taken in a trial of the OX40 agonist ivuxolimab. The receptors here all came from an adult with an advanced solid tumor such as melanoma, head and neck, liver or kidney cancer.

J is TRBJ1-2 and V is TRBV6-5; 8 bases agree with TRBD1. V was clipped by 5 bases and J by 4 bases; unmatched bases: 6. CDR3 length: 14 amino acids. From germline, CDR1 is MNHEY and CDR2 SVGAGI. CDR3: CASSKPGQVYGYTF. The CDR3 DNA is TGTGCCAGCAGTAAACCGGGACAGGTCTATGGCTACACCTTC.

The CDR3 nucleotides are TGTGCCAGCAGCGACCCAGACAGGGCAGACACAGATACGCAGTATTTT. Protein product: CASSDPDRADTDTQYF. This chain uses TRBV5-4 with TRBJ2-3, with TRBD1 identical over 7 bases. Germline trimming cut 4 bases from V and 2 bases from J; bases unmatched to any gene: 10. This CDR3 comprises 16 residues. Per the germline V gene, CDR1 is SGHNT and CDR2 is YYREEE (reference sequence).

This clone was seen more than once but under ten times. This chain's CDR3 is CASSLVLGASYNEQFF. Here the CDR3 DNA reads TGTGCCAGCAGCTTAGTTCTGGGGGCCTCCTACAATGAGCAGTTCTTC. The genes are TRBV7-8 and TRBJ2-1; possibly TRBD1 for D (6 bases). This CDR3 region has 16 residues. CDR1 is SGHVS and CDR2 is FQNEAQ in the germline V gene. The V end lost 1 base, the J end lost 0 bases, and 10 bases lay between the germline ends.

V and J are TRBV7-9 and TRBJ2-4; 11 bases map to TRBD2. Germline V gives CDR1 SEHNR, CDR2 FQNEAQ (reference sequence). V shed 1 base, J shed 6 bases, and the junction held 8 bases outside the gene matches. The CDR3 length is 17 residues. The CDR3 loop is CASSLEIGLAGGNIQYF. CDR3 bases: TGTGCCAGCAGCTTAGAAATTGGGCTAGCGGGAGGAAACATTCAGTACTTC.

The chain couples TRBV19 to TRBJ2-1, with 10 bases fitting TRBD1. The CDR3 contains 15 residues. With 5 bases clipped from V and 9 bases from J, the junction kept 10 bases outside the gene matches. The germline CDR1 and CDR2 sequences are LNHDA and SQIVND (reference sequence). The CDR3 region is CASSPLTGGVGEQFF. The DNA for the CDR3 is TGTGCCAGTAGTCCCCTGACAGGGGGCGTAGGTGAGCAGTTCTTC.

The chain has TRBV18 and TRBJ2-5; D is ambiguous. Trimming pared 3 bases from V and 4 bases from J, leaving 9 bases between. CDR1 and CDR2 from the germline V gene are KGHSH and LQKENI. The CDR3 contains 13 residues. For the CDR3, the DNA is TGTGCCAGCTCACCGAACAGCCGAGAGACCCAGTACTTC. Translation: CASSPNSRETQYF.

The CDR3 region is CSTESPHGYTF. For the CDR3, the DNA is TGCAGCACAGAATCCCCCCACGGCTACACCTTC. This chain joins TRBV20-1 and TRBJ1-2; the D is unclear. Germline CDR1 is DFQATT and CDR2 is SNEGSKA (reference sequence). This CDR3 is built from 11 residues.

V gene TRBV6-6 combines with J gene TRBJ2-3, with D perhaps matching TRBD2 (6 bases). Germline loops: CDR1 MNHNY, CDR2 SVGAGI (reference sequence). The length of the CDR3 is 15 residues. The ends were cut back, 8 bases at V and 4 bases at J, with 19 bases in the middle. In nucleotides, the CDR3 is TGTGCCAGCCAGGAGGGGCAGGGAGGTCCAGATACGCAGTATTTT. As protein: CASQEGQGGPDTQYF.

This sequence joins TRBV30 and TRBJ1-2; D may be TRBD1 (6 bases). V gave up 2 bases and J gave up 7 bases, with 20 bases separating them. The CDR3 extends over 15 amino acids. The germline gives CDR1 GTSNPN, CDR2 SVGIG (reference sequence). The CDR3 DNA sequence: TGTGCCTGGAGTACAGGGCAGATGGGATACGGTGGCTACACCTTC. It translates to CAWSTGQMGYGGYTF.

The V call is TRBV7-6, the J call TRBJ1-1, with D hard to call. Trimming removed 5 bases at V and 1 base at J, with 11 bases between. This CDR3 spans 14 amino acids. Germline loops: CDR1 SGHVS, CDR2 FNYEAQ. CDR3 residues: CASSPVMANTEAFF. The DNA for the CDR3 is TGTGCCAGCAGCCCGGTTATGGCGAACACTGAAGCTTTCTTT.

The sample holds a few counts of this clone. V usage is TRBV6-6 and J usage is TRBJ1-5; D unresolved. This CDR3 spans 14 amino acids. Per germline, CDR1 MNHNY and CDR2 SVGAGI (reference sequence). The V and J ends lost 2 bases and 7 bases respectively, with 12 bases between them. The CDR3 coding sequence is TGTGCCAGCAGTTACGGGTCAGGTAACCAGCCCCAGCATTTT. Its translation is CASSYGSGNQPQHF.

This clone was recorded a few times. The V gene is TRBV4-1, the J gene TRBJ1-5, with 7 nucleotides matching TRBD1. CDR3 length: 15 amino acids. The trim removed 2 bases at V and 5 bases at J, leaving 6 bases unmatched. Germline CDR1 MGHRA, CDR2 YSYEKL. The CDR3 region is CASSQPDRDDQPQHF. CDR3 in DNA: TGCGCCAGCAGCCAACCCGACAGGGACGATCAGCCCCAGCATTTT.

The CDR3 DNA reads TGCGCCAGCCAGAGGGGAAATTCACCCCTCCACTTT. Its protein product is CASQRGNSPLHF. The gene calls are TRBV4-3 and TRBJ1-6; tentative D call: TRBD1 (5 bases). CDR3 length equals 12 residues. Germline lookup yields CDR1 LGHNA and CDR2 YSLEER. Trimming cost V 8 bases and J 7 bases, with 9 bases left between them.

The chain joins TRBV14 to TRBJ2-7; the D gene is possibly TRBD1 (5 bases). Germline assignment: CDR1 SGHDN and CDR2 FVKESK. Trimming removed 1 base at V and 2 bases at J, with 6 bases between. The CDR3 has 13 amino acids. The CDR3 region is CASSQGRAYEQYF. The CDR3 coding sequence is TGTGCCAGCAGCCAAGGCAGGGCCTACGAGCAGTACTTC.

This clone came up a few times. V usage is TRBV25-1 and J usage is TRBJ2-7; D unresolved. CDR3 length: 15 amino acids. Looked up from germline, CDR1 is MGHDK and CDR2 is SYGVNS. V was shortened by 1 base and J by 2 bases, with 12 bases between the two germline ends. CDR3 sequence: CASSESRRYPYEQYF. CDR3 coding DNA: TGTGCCAGCAGTGAATCGAGACGGTACCCCTACGAGCAGTACTTC.

V gene TRBV30 combines with J gene TRBJ1-3; maybe TRBD1 (5 bases). Trimming left V 4 bases short and J 0 bases short, with 16 bases between. The CDR3 runs to 16 residues. Germline lookup yields CDR1 GTSNPN and CDR2 SVGIG (reference sequence). In nucleotides, the CDR3 is TGTGCCTGGACCGCGGGGGGGGGTTACTCTGGAAACACCATATATTTT. Protein product: CAWTAGGGYSGNTIYF. Full variable domain (remainder filled in from reference TRBV30 and TRBJ1-3): SQTIHQWPATLVQPVGSPLSLECTVEGTSNPNLYWYRQAAGRGLQLLFYSVGIGQISSEVPQNLSASRPQDRQFILSSKKLLLSDSGFYLCAWTAGGGYSGNTIYFGEGSWLTVV.

The chain combines TRBV29-1 with TRBJ2-2; no definite D call. Deletions cut 2 bases from V and 2 bases from J, with 9 bases between. CDR1 and CDR2 (germline): SQVTM, ANQGSEA. This CDR3 has 14 amino acids. In DNA form, the CDR3 reads TGCAGCGTTGAACCGGATCATAACACCGGGGAGCTGTTTTTT. It specifies CSVEPDHNTGELFF.

The count of this clone is one. The chain carries TRBV6-1 and TRBJ2-3; 7 bases match TRBD2. CDR3 length: 17 amino acids. In germline, CDR1 is MNHNS, CDR2 SASEGT. V was pared by 2 bases and J by 6 bases, with 14 bases of the junction left unmatched. CDR3 DNA: TGTGCCAGCAGTGAACAAGCCAGGGAGGGATTGGCGGATACGCAGTATTTT. Translation: CASSEQAREGLADTQYF.

The chain is built from TRBV7-3 and TRBJ2-3; perhaps TRBD2 as D (6 bases). CDR1 and CDR2 from the germline V gene are SGHTA and FQGTGA. The CDR3 covers 13 residues. V was shortened by 5 bases and J by 6 bases, with 12 bases between the two germline ends. The CDR3 reads CASSLQRGDTQYF. The CDR3 DNA sequence: TGTGCCAGCAGCCTCCAACGGGGGGATACGCAGTATTTT.

This clone came up once. This CDR3 reads CASSDGGGRASVDIQYF. In DNA, the CDR3 is TGTGCCAGCAGCGACGGCGGCGGGAGGGCCTCTGTTGACATTCAGTACTTC. The chain links TRBV7-9 to TRBJ2-4; 9 bases agree with TRBD2. V lost 5 bases, J lost 8 bases, and 16 bases stayed unmatched. Germline V gives CDR1 SEHNR, CDR2 FQNEAQ (reference sequence). This CDR3 has 17 amino acids. Full variable domain (rest looked up from reference TRBV7-9 and TRBJ2-4): DTGVSQNPRHKITKRGQNVTFRCDPISEHNRLYWYRQTLGQGPEFLTYFQNEAQLEKSRLLSDRFSAERPKGSFSTLEIQRTEQGDSAMYLCASSDGGGRASVDIQYFGAGTRLSVL.